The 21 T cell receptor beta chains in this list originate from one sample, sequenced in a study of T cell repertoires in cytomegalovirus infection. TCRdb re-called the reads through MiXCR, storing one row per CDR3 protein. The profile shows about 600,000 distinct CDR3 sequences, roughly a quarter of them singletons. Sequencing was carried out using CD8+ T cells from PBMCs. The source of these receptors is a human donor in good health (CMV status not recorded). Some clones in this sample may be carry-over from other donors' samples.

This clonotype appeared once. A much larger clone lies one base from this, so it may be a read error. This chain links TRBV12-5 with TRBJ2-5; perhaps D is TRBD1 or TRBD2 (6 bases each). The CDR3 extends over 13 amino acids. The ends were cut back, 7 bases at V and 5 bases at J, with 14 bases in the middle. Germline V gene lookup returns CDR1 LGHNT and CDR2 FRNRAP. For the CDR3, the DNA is TGTGCTAGTGTCGAGGGGGGCGGGGAGACCCAGTACTTC. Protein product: CASVEGGGETQYF.

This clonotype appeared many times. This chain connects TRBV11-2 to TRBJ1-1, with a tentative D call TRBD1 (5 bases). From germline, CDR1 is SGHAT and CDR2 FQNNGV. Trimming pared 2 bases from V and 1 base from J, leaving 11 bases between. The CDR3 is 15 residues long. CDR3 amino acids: CASSLLGTGNTEAFF. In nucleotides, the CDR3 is TGTGCCAGCAGCTTATTAGGGACGGGGAACACTGAAGCTTTCTTT.

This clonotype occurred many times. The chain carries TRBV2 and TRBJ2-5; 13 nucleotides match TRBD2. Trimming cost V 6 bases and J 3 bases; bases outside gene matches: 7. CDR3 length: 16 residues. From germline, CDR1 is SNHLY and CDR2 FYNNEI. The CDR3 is CASRLWTSGGKETQYF. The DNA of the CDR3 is TGTGCCAGCAGGCTTTGGACTAGCGGGGGAAAAGAGACCCAGTACTTC.

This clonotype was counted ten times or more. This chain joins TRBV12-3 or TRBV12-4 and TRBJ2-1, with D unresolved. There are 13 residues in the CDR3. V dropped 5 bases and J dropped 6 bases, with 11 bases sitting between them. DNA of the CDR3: TGTGCCAGCAGTCCAAGAGGTTCCAATGAGCAGTTCTTC. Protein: CASSPRGSNEQFF.

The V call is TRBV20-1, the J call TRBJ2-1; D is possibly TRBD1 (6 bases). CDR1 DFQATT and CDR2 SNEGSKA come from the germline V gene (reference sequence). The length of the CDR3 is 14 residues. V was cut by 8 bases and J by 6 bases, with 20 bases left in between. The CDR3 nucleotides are TGCAGTTGGACCGGGACACGCCTAACCAATGAGCAGTTCTTC. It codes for CSWTGTRLTNEQFF.

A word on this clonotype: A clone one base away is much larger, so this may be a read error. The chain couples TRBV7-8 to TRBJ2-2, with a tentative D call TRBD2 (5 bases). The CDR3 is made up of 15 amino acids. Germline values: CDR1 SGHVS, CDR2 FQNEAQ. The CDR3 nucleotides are TGTGCCAGCAGCCCCCCCAGGACTTACACCGGGGAGCAGTTTTTT. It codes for CASSPPRTYTGEQFF.

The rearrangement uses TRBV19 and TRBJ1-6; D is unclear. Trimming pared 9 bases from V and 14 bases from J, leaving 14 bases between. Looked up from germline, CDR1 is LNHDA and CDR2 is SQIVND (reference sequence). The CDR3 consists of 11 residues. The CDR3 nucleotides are TGTGCCAGCGGACCTCCGTGGTCCCTCCACTTT. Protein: CASGPPWSLHF.

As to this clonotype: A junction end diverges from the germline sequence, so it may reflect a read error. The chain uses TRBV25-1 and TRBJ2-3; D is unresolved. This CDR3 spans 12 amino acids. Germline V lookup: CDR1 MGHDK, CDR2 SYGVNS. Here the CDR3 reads CVSSESTDTQYF. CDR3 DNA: TGTGTCAGCAGTGAAAGCACAGATACGCAGTATTTT.

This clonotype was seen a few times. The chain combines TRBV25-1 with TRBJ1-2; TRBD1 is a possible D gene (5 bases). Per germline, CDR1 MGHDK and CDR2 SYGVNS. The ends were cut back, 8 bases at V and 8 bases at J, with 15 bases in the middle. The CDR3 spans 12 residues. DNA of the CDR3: TGTGCCAGCGGACGGGGGGGGATGGGCTACACCTTC. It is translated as CASGRGGMGYTF.

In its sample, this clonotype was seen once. CDR3 nucleotides: TGTGCCAGCAGCGCCTGGGATATCTCCTACAATGAGCAGTTCTTC. Encoded protein: CASSAWDISYNEQFF. The rearrangement joins TRBV7-9 to TRBJ2-1; D unresolved. Germline V CDR1 and CDR2: SEHNR, FQNEAQ (reference sequence). Trimming took off 5 bases at V and 0 bases at J, with 11 bases between the two ends. The CDR3 totals 15 residues. The full variable domain, in which reference TRBV7-9 and TRBJ2-1 provide the parts outside the CDR3, is DTGVSQNPRHKITKRGQNVTFRCDPISEHNRLYWYRQTLGQGPEFLTYFQNEAQLEKSRLLSDRFSAERPKGSFSTLEIQRTEQGDSAMYLCASSAWDISYNEQFFGPGTRLTVL.

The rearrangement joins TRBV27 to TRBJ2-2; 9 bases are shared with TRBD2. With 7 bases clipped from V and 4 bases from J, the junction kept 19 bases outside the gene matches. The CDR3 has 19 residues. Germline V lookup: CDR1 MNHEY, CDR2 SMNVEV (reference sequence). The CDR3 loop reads CASNSISSIAGDITGELFF. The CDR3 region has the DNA TGTGCCAGCAACTCAATTTCGTCTATAGCGGGGGACATCACCGGGGAGCTGTTTTTT.

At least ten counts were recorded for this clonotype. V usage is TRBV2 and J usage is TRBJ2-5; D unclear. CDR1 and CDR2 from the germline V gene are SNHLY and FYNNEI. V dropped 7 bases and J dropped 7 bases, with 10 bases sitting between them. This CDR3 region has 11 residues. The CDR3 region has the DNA TGTGCCAGCACAGGCCGTACGACCCAGTACTTC. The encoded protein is CASTGRTTQYF.

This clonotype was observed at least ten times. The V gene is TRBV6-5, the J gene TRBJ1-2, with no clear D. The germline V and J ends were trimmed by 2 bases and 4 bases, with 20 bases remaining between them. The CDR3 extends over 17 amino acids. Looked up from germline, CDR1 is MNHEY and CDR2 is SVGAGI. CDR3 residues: CASSYNTRQAIIYGYTF. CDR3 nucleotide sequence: TGTGCCAGCAGTTACAATACTCGGCAGGCAATAATCTATGGCTACACCTTC.

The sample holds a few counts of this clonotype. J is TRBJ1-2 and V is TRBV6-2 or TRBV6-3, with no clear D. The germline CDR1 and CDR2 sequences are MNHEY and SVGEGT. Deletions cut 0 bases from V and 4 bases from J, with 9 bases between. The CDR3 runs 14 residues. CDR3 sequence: CASSYSGAVYGYTF. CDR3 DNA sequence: TGTGCCAGCAGTTACTCGGGAGCGGTCTATGGCTACACCTTC.

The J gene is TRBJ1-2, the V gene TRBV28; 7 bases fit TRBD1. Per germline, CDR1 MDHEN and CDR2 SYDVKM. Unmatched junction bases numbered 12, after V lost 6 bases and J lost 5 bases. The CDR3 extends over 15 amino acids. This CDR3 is CASSPAPDRDYGYTF. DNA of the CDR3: TGTGCCAGCAGCCCAGCCCCCGACAGGGATTATGGCTACACCTTC.

CDR3 in amino acids: CATSRGVSGQNYGYTF. The CDR3 region has the DNA TGTGCCACCAGCAGGGGGGTCTCGGGACAGAACTATGGCTACACCTTC. V is TRBV15 and J is TRBJ1-2; TRBD1 aligns across 7 bases. The CDR3 sequence is 16 residues long. Germline V CDR1 and CDR2: LNHNV, YYDKDF (reference sequence). V was pared by 3 bases and J by 2 bases, with 9 bases of the junction left unmatched.

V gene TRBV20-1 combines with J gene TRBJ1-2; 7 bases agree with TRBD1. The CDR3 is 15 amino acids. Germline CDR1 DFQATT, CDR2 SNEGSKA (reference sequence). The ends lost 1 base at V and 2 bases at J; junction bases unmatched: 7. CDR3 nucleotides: TGCAGTGCTAGAGGGCCGGACAGGAGGAACTATGGCTACACCTTC. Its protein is CSARGPDRRNYGYTF.

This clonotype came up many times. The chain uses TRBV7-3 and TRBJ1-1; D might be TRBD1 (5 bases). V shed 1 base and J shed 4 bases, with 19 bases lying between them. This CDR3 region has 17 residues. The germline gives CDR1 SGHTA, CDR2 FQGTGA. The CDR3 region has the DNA TGTGCCAGCAGCTTAATAGTCCCGCCGGGACTTAGCACTGAAGCTTTCTTT. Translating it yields CASSLIVPPGLSTEAFF.

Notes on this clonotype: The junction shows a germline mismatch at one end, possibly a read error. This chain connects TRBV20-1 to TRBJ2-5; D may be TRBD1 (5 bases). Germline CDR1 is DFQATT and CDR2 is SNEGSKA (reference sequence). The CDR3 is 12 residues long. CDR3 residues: CSASDTQETQYF. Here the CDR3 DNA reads TGTAGTGCCTCGGACACTCAAGAGACCCAGTACTTC.

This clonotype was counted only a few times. The CDR3 DNA reads TGTGCCAGCAGCGCGGAGATTAAGTCCTACGAGCAGTACGTC. This sequence encodes CASSAEIKSYEQYV. The chain has TRBV6-2 or TRBV6-3 and TRBJ2-7; D is unclear. This CDR3 is built from 14 residues. V lost 6 bases and J lost 1, with 13 bases in between. CDR1 is MNHEY, CDR2 SVGEGT, per germline.

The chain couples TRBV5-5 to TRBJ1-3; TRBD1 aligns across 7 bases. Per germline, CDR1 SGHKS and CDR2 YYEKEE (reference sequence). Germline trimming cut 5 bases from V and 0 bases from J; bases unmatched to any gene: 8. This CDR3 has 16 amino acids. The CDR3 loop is CASRLEGGHSGNTIYF. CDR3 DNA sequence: TGTGCCAGCAGACTAGAAGGGGGCCACTCTGGAAACACCATATATTTT. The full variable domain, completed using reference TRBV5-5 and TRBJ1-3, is DAGVTQSPTHLIKTRGQQVTLRCSPISGHKSVSWYQQVLGQGPQFIFQYYEKEERGRGNFPDRFSARQFPNYSSELNVNALLLGDSALYLCASRLEGGHSGNTIYFGEGSWLTVV.